This TCR beta chain was captured by sequencing in a study of blood T cell repertoires in COVID-19. V lost 2 bases to trimming and J lost 0 bases, with 11 bases between them. The CDR3 sequence is 17 residues long. Germline values: CDR1 SGHTA, CDR2 FQGNSA. This clone has only a few counts. TCRdb's copy holds only in-frame clones and misses some; the assay was immunoSEQ multiplex PCR. In the table there are about 140,000 clones, more than 65% of which are singletons. The sequencing sample was made of peripheral blood. This chain uses TRBV7-2 with TRBJ1-6; no clear D gene. This TCR derives from a woman aged 60-75 years with acute or convalescent COVID-19. In DNA, the CDR3 is TGTGCCAGCAGCTTACGTCCGGAGAGCTCCTATAATTCACCCCTCCACTTT. As protein: CASSLRPESSYNSPLHF.